The sequence of this T cell receptor beta chain was determined in a study of T cells after yellow fever vaccination. Across the study: Low-cell-number fractions underwent preparation using SMART-Seq v4 Ultra Low Input. Study-level results: Researchers report a weaker secondary response that nonetheless peaked faster, day 5 versus 15.

V lost 5 bases to trimming and J lost 6 bases, with 18 bases between them. Germline V lookup: CDR1 MNHEY, CDR2 SVGAGI. The CDR3 runs 15 residues. Regarding this clonotype: Its antigen is not known.

In making TCR cDNA, 5'RACE template switching added a universal primer site and UMIs to it. TCRdb redid the calling of the 5' RACE reads with MiXCR, one entry per CDR3 protein. The table has 250,000 to 300,000 distinct CDR3 sequences, around 4.9% seen once; the top ten hold 2.5% to 4%. Sequencing used CD4+ T cells sorted from PBMCs, obtained on the day of the yellow fever booster vaccination. The receptor was derived from a man aged 18 to 30 who received the YFV17D yellow fever vaccine. The rearrangement joins TRBV6-5 to TRBJ2-3, with D perhaps assigned TRBD1 or TRBD2 (7 bases each). Here the CDR3 DNA reads TGTGCCAGCAGTCCGCGACAGGGAGGGGTGGATACGCAGTATTTT. Its protein is CASSPRQGGVDTQYF.